This T cell receptor beta chain was recorded in a study of blood T cell repertoires in COVID-19 (TCRdb year 2020). In terms of the full investigation: Collaborator samples came from the United States, Italy and Spain and covered acute and convalescent phases of COVID-19. Subjects who had been exposed to COVID-19, were actively infected with it, or had recovered from it provided the deeply sampled blood TCRbeta repertoires that made up the dataset. Samples were obtained from the ongoing ImmuneRACE study (first 160 participants) and from approximately 1,200 subjects provided by 6 global collaborators. The sample metadata nearly always contained a de-identified subject ID, COVID-19 status, age in years and sex. The prospective study material was composed of cDNA or gDNA derived from T cells, B-cell-depleted T cells, or PBMCs. The repertoires were released in a freely available public database meant as a resource for research on the immune response to SARS-CoV-2. Where HLA class I and class II types were available, the types were taken from metadata supplied by the sample provider, not from assay-based typing. General study outcomes and caveats: The quantity of clinical and demographic metadata differed by source and by participant and was supplied without curation.

TCRbeta CDR3 regions were amplified from genomic DNA using the immunoSEQ Assay, a bias-controlled multiplex PCR. In the original analysis: Within the assay, amplification of reference gene primers was used to estimate how many nucleated cells each sample contained. To quantify the absolute abundance of each unique TCRbeta CDR3 rearrangement, sequence reads were collapsed and filtered. Productive Simpson clonality was computed per sample as the square root of Simpson's diversity index over productive rearrangements. TCRdb holds this immuneACCESS table with in-frame rearrangements only. Some clones are missing; in checked studies, unresolved V genes explain under half, and the rest has no known cause. V, J and clone size were drawn from that table, and D and trimming were deduced from the DNA. Across this sample there are about 250,000 clones, with more than 75% seen only once. The biggest ten clones account for over 5.5% of the sample.

In Seattle, one collaborating source enrolled patients while the infection was active and tracked those patients longitudinally over the course of disease. Each collaborating institution followed its own protocols to collect whole blood in K2EDTA tubes. For TCRbeta analysis, collaborators shipped samples in one of three forms: frozen whole blood, isolated PBMCs, or DNA extracted from either of those sample types. V lost 5 bases and J lost 8 bases; the stretch between them is 21 bases long. From the cysteine up to the phenylalanine, the CDR3 has a length of 15 residues. The retained sequence is limited to the CDR3, 45 bases, with the frame set at the first base. CDR1 SEHNR and CDR2 FQNEAQ are derived from the germline V gene (reference sequence). On this clone itself: The antigen this receptor binds is unknown. Nothing much larger sits one base from this clone, and base qualities are not available.

This chain joins TRBV7-9 to TRBJ1-1, with a weak D call of TRBD1 (6 bases match). The sample consisted of peripheral blood. This TCR derives from a woman aged 80 or over with COVID-19, enrolled during active disease. Here the CDR3 is given as CASSPQRAGGGEAFF. The bases read TGTGCCAGCAGCCCCCAACGAGCGGGGGGCGGGGAAGCTTTCTTT.